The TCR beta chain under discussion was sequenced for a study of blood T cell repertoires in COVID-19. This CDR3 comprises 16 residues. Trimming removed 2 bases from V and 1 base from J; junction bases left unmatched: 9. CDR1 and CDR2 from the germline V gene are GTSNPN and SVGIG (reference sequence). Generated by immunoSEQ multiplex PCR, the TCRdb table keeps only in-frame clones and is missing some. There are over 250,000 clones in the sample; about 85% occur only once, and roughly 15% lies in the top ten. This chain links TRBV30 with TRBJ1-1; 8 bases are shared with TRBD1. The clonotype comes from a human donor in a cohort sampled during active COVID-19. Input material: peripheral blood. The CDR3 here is CAWSLGPGTGNTEAFF. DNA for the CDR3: TGTGCCTGGAGTCTAGGACCCGGGACAGGGAACACTGAAGCTTTCTTT.